These 28 T cell receptor beta chains originate from one sample sequenced in a study of PD-1 blockade in classical Hodgkin lymphoma. Each and every patient relapsed after autologous stem cell transplantation, and patients got differing brentuximab vedotin exposure. Repertoires were generated with immunoSEQ multiplex PCR, while TCRdb's copy carries only in-frame clones and drops some. The table has some 14,000 clones, around 80% seen once; the top ten hold about 25%. The sample in question was peripheral blood mononuclear cells (PBMCs), obtained before the second cycle of nivolumab. The receptor set was obtained from a human donor with classical Hodgkin lymphoma.

DNA of the CDR3: TGTGCCAGCAGCCCTCGACAGGGAAACACCATATATTTT. It encodes CASSPRQGNTIYF. The chain carries TRBV7-9 and TRBJ1-3; weak D call: TRBD1 (5 bases). This CDR3 spans 13 amino acids. The germline V and J ends were trimmed by 5 bases and 4 bases, with 9 bases remaining between them. Germline CDR1 is SEHNR and CDR2 is FQNEAQ (reference sequence).

The chain carries TRBV11-2 and TRBJ1-6, with unresolved D. Between the trimmed V and J ends, which lost 3 bases and 0 bases, there was a span of 12 bases. CDR1 is SGHAT, CDR2 FQNNGV, per germline. This CDR3 contains 17 residues. In nucleotides, the CDR3 is TGTGCCAGCAGCTTTTCGTACAGATTCTCCTATAATTCACCCCTCCACTTT. Translation: CASSFSYRFSYNSPLHF.

V and J are TRBV30 and TRBJ1-2; D uncertain. The V gene's germline CDR1 is GTSNPN and CDR2 SVGIG (reference sequence). V was trimmed by 4 bases and J by 5 bases, leaving 20 bases between them. The CDR3 has 15 amino acids. CDR3 protein: CAWNRPGITGYGYTF. The CDR3 coding sequence is TGTGCCTGGAATAGGCCGGGGATCACGGGGTATGGCTACACCTTC.

A few counts support this clone. V is TRBV7-2 and J is TRBJ2-7; D not certain. This CDR3 contains 12 residues. V gave up 1 base and J gave up 2 bases, with 3 bases separating them. Germline CDR1 reads SGHTA; CDR2 reads FQGNSA. DNA of the CDR3: TGTGCCAGCAGCTTAGACACCTACGAGCAGTACTTC. As protein: CASSLDTYEQYF.

The chain recombines TRBV14 with TRBJ2-3; D might be TRBD2 (7 bases). Per germline, CDR1 SGHDN and CDR2 FVKESK. The CDR3 runs 15 residues. Trimming removed 0 bases at V and 6 bases at J, with 13 bases between. The CDR3 DNA reads as TGTGCCAGCAGCCAAGACCGGGGGGCAAGGGATACGCAGTATTTT. Encoded protein: CASSQDRGARDTQYF.

The chain couples TRBV9 to TRBJ1-5, with 8 bases fitting TRBD1. CDR1 SGDLS and CDR2 YYNGEE come from the germline V gene. CDR3 length: 16 amino acids. V dropped 0 bases and J dropped 3; count of bases not matched to a gene: 5. This chain's CDR3 is CASSVGPGGNNQPQHF. The CDR3 nucleotides are TGTGCCAGCAGCGTAGGCCCAGGGGGCAACAATCAGCCCCAGCATTTT.

V is TRBV19 and J is TRBJ1-1, with TRBD1 as a possible D gene (6 bases). The CDR3 runs 15 residues. Trimming removed 2 bases from V and 4 bases from J, with 14 bases in between. The V gene's germline CDR1 is LNHDA and CDR2 SQIVND (reference sequence). The CDR3: CASSISPGGATEAFF. The CDR3 DNA follows: TGTGCCAGTAGTATAAGTCCGGGGGGGGCCACTGAAGCTTTCTTT. Variable domain in full (rest from reference TRBV19 and TRBJ1-1): DGGITQSPKYLFRKEGQNVTLSCEQNLNHDAMYWYRQDPGQGLRLIYYSQIVNDFQKGDIAEGYSVSREKKESFPLTVTSAQKNPTAFYLCASSISPGGATEAFFGQGTRLTVV.

The rearrangement joins TRBV28 to TRBJ1-1, with D perhaps matching TRBD1 (6 bases). The ends were cut back, 7 bases at V and 11 bases at J, with 17 bases in the middle. The CDR3 runs to 12 residues. CDR1 and CDR2 (germline): MDHEN, SYDVKM. The CDR3 nucleotides are TGTGCCAGCACTAGAAGGACAGCGTCGGCTTTCTTT. Residues: CASTRRTASAFF.

In this sample, this clone turned up once. This chain joins TRBV5-1 and TRBJ2-1, with TRBD1 identical over 8 bases. Losses at the gene ends were 4 bases for V and 6 bases for J; bases not matched to a gene: 6. Germline-derived CDR1 and CDR2 are SGHRS and YFSETQ. This CDR3 has 14 residues. The CDR3 bases are TGCGCCAGCAGCGCCGGACAGGGAGGCAATGAGCAGTTCTTC. Translation gives CASSAGQGGNEQFF.

The chain employs TRBV18 and TRBJ1-3; possible D gene TRBD1, 5 bases. The CDR3 is 15 residues long. Germline CDR1 is KGHSH and CDR2 is LQKENI. Trimming pared 4 bases from V and 0 bases from J, leaving 10 bases between. The CDR3 spells CASSRQPTSGNTIYF. CDR3 nucleotide sequence: TGTGCCAGCTCACGACAGCCAACCTCTGGAAACACCATATATTTT.

This clone is labeled medium-sized. The chain joins TRBV6-1 to TRBJ1-6, with 9 nucleotides matching TRBD1. Germline CDR1 reads MNHNS; CDR2 reads SASEGT. The CDR3 loop spans 14 amino acids. V was clipped by 4 bases and J by 7 bases; unmatched bases: 2. The CDR3 reads CASSAGQGNSPLHF. The CDR3 DNA is TGTGCCAGCAGTGCGGGACAGGGAAATTCACCCCTCCACTTT.

The chain combines TRBV5-1 with TRBJ2-3, with 15 positions matching TRBD2. CDR3 size: 16 residues. V was pared by 4 bases and J by 8 bases, with 8 bases of the junction left unmatched. Germline CDR1 and CDR2: SGHRS and YFSETQ. The CDR3 sequence is CASSIRTSGGASTQYF. The CDR3 DNA reads TGCGCCAGCAGCATTAGGACTAGCGGGGGGGCCAGTACGCAGTATTTT.

In its sample, this clone was seen a few times. This chain links TRBV5-6 with TRBJ2-7; TRBD1 aligns across 10 bases. The germline V gene encodes CDR1 SGHDT and CDR2 YYEEEE. The CDR3 spans 17 residues. V lost 3 bases, J lost 9 bases, and 18 bases stayed unmatched. The CDR3 DNA sequence: TGTGCCAGCAGCTCGGACAGGGGGGGAATTGCCCTAGGAGGGCAGTACTTC. Its protein product is CASSSDRGGIALGGQYF.

The chain is built from TRBV6-4 and TRBJ2-2; weak D call: TRBD1 (6 bases). The CDR3 consists of 15 residues. In germline, CDR1 is MRHNA, CDR2 SNTAGT. V was cut by 6 bases and J by 6 bases, with 17 bases left in between. The CDR3 reads CASSPLGGWSGELFF. The DNA of the CDR3 is TGTGCCAGCAGCCCTTTAGGGGGTTGGTCCGGGGAGCTGTTTTTT.

The rearrangement uses TRBV15 and TRBJ1-2; D perhaps matches TRBD1 (5 bases). There are 12 residues in the CDR3. CDR1 is LNHNV and CDR2 is YYDKDF in the germline V gene (reference sequence). The ends were cut back, 8 bases at V and 4 bases at J, with 11 bases in the middle. The CDR3: CATGQGIYGYTF. As DNA, the CDR3 is TGTGCCACCGGGCAGGGCATCTATGGCTACACCTTC.

V and J are TRBV2 and TRBJ1-3; D unclear. The V end lost 4 bases, the J end lost 0 bases, and 7 bases lay between the germline ends. Germline CDR1 SNHLY, CDR2 FYNNEI. CDR3 length: 14 amino acids. Here the CDR3 reads CASSVEGSGNTIYF. The CDR3 bases are TGTGCCAGCAGTGTAGAGGGCTCTGGAAACACCATATATTTT.

The chain has TRBV18 and TRBJ2-6; no clear D gene. Per germline, CDR1 KGHSH and CDR2 LQKENI. The CDR3 has 15 amino acids. Trimming stripped 2 bases from V and 3 bases from J, with 8 bases between. The CDR3 spells CASSPRAVGANVLTF. DNA of the CDR3: TGTGCCAGCTCACCAAGGGCAGTTGGGGCCAACGTCCTGACTTTC.

This clone occurred once. The chain recombines TRBV4-3 with TRBJ2-1; 8 bases are a match to TRBD2. CDR1 is LGHNA, CDR2 YSLEER, per germline. This CDR3 spans 14 amino acids. With 3 bases clipped from V and 7 bases from J, the junction kept 5 bases outside the gene matches. CDR3 residues: CASSQAGGWNEQFF. The CDR3 DNA is TGCGCCAGCAGCCAGGCGGGGGGTTGGAATGAGCAGTTCTTC.

The chain carries TRBV28 and TRBJ2-7; TRBD1 aligns across 7 bases. This CDR3 region has 14 residues. Unmatched junction bases numbered 3, after V lost 1 base and J lost 3 bases. Germline V gives CDR1 MDHEN, CDR2 SYDVKM. The CDR3 DNA reads as TGTGCCAGCAGTTTATCGGGACAGATCTACGAGCAGTACTTC. Amino acid sequence: CASSLSGQIYEQYF. The entire variable domain, with the rest obtained from reference TRBV28 and TRBJ2-7, is as follows: DVKVTQSSRYLVKRTGEKVFLECVQDMDHENMFWYRQDPGLGLRLIYFSYDVKMKEKGDIPEGYSVSREKKERFSLILESASTNQTSMYLCASSLSGQIYEQYFGPGTRLTVT.

The CDR3 sequence: CSVGRLFNYGYTF. The DNA for the CDR3 is TGCAGCGTGGGACGGTTATTTAACTATGGCTACACCTTC. J is TRBJ1-2 and V is TRBV29-1; a possible D gene is TRBD1 (5 bases). Germline V gene lookup returns CDR1 SQVTM and CDR2 ANQGSEA. This CDR3 has 13 amino acids. The V gene lost 6 bases and the J gene lost 1 base, with 12 bases spanning the gap.

The chain carries TRBV7-2 and TRBJ2-5, with 7 positions matching TRBD1. The CDR3 has 15 residues. Germline CDR1 is SGHTA and CDR2 is FQGNSA. Trimming at V came to 3 bases and at J to 1 base, leaving 5 bases not matched to a gene. The CDR3, as DNA: TGTGCCAGCAGCTTTGGGACAGTTCCCCAAGAGACCCAGTACTTC. Translated: CASSFGTVPQETQYF.

CDR3 loop: CASSQSKGGVQPQHF. The CDR3 nucleotides are TGTGCCAGCAGCCAATCAAAGGGGGGCGTTCAGCCCCAGCATTTT. The chain uses TRBV16 and TRBJ1-5; tentative D call: TRBD1 (6 bases). Per germline, CDR1 KGHSY and CDR2 FQNENV. CDR3 length: 15 amino acids. Trimming took off 0 bases at V and 6 bases at J, with 12 bases between the two ends.

The gene calls are TRBV19 and TRBJ1-1, with D possibly TRBD1 on 5 matching bases. The germline V and J ends were trimmed by 7 bases and 4 bases, with 16 bases remaining between them. The germline V gene has CDR1 LNHDA and CDR2 SQIVND (reference sequence). The CDR3 spans 14 residues. The CDR3 here is CASTFRGGITEAFF. The CDR3 DNA follows: TGTGCCAGTACCTTCCGGGGGGGGATCACTGAAGCTTTCTTT.

This clone occurred once. This rearrangement joins TRBV25-1 to TRBJ1-5; possibly TRBD1 for D (6 bases). The germline V gene has CDR1 MGHDK and CDR2 SYGVNS. The CDR3 has 14 amino acids. The ends were cut back, 5 bases at V and 6 bases at J, with 14 bases in the middle. The CDR3 spells CASSPLTGLQPQHF. The CDR3 DNA reads TGTGCCAGCAGTCCGTTAACAGGGCTTCAGCCCCAGCATTTT. Full variable domain (missing parts from reference TRBV25-1 and TRBJ1-5): EADIYQTPRYLVIGTGKKITLECSQTMGHDKMYWYQQDPGMELHLIHYSYGVNSTEKGDLSSESTVSRIRTEHFPLTLESARPSHTSQYLCASSPLTGLQPQHFGDGTRLSIL.

A single count supports this clone. The chain links TRBV5-1 to TRBJ1-1, with D hard to call. Germline lookup yields CDR1 SGHRS and CDR2 YFSETQ. The germline V and J ends were trimmed by 0 bases and 7 bases, with 13 bases remaining between them. The CDR3 spans 14 residues. The CDR3 DNA is TGCGCCAGCAGCTTGGATCCGGGGTCCGATGAAGCTTTCTTT. Its translation is CASSLDPGSDEAFF.

The chain couples TRBV28 to TRBJ2-7; D possibly matches TRBD1 or TRBD2 (5 bases each). This CDR3 region has 14 residues. Trimming took 5 bases from V and 2 from J, leaving 13 bases between them. CDR1 is MDHEN and CDR2 is SYDVKM in the germline V gene. The CDR3 is CASSTPRGPYEQYF. The DNA for the CDR3 is TGTGCCAGCAGTACCCCGAGGGGTCCCTACGAGCAGTACTTC.

This clone was seen only once. The rearrangement links TRBV25-1 to TRBJ1-6; D call uncertain. V was cut by 4 bases and J by 5 bases, with 6 bases left in between. CDR1 is MGHDK and CDR2 is SYGVNS in the germline V gene. The CDR3 extends over 13 amino acids. The CDR3 reads CASSARDNSPLHF. CDR3 nucleotides: TGTGCCAGCAGTGCTCGGGATAATTCACCCCTCCACTTT. Based on the CDR3 plus reference TRBV25-1 and TRBJ1-6, the full variable domain is EADIYQTPRYLVIGTGKKITLECSQTMGHDKMYWYQQDPGMELHLIHYSYGVNSTEKGDLSSESTVSRIRTEHFPLTLESARPSHTSQYLCASSARDNSPLHFGNGTRLTVT.

The chain recombines TRBV27 with TRBJ2-2, with a weak D call TRBD2 (7 bases). This CDR3 region has 15 residues. The V and J ends lost 2 bases and 5 bases respectively, with 12 bases between them. The germline V gene has CDR1 MNHEY and CDR2 SMNVEV (reference sequence). CDR3 nucleotide sequence: TGTGCCAGCAGTTTAGGGGGGGCGGGGACCGGGGAGCTGTTTTTT. Translated: CASSLGGAGTGELFF.